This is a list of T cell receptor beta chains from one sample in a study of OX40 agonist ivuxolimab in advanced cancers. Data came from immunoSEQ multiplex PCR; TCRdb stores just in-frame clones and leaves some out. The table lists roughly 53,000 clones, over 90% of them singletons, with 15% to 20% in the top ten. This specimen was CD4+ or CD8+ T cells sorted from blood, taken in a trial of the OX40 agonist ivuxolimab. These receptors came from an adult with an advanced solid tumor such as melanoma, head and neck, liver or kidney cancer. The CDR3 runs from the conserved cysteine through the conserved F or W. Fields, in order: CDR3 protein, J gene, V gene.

CDR3: CASSQGTDTQYF
J: TRBJ2-3
V: TRBV9

CDR3: CASSPRDRGPQETQYF
J: TRBJ2-5
V: TRBV27

CDR3: CASSRWDRAALDQPQHF
J: TRBJ1-5
V: TRBV5-6

CDR3: CASSLGGGHYGYTF
J: TRBJ1-2
V: TRBV13

CDR3: CASSIVQLGPSGELFF
J: TRBJ2-2
V: TRBV19

CDR3: CASSLEETQYF
J: TRBJ2-5
V: TRBV28

CDR3: CASSVRDRAETQYF
J: TRBJ2-5
V: TRBV13

CDR3: CASSSWGGDTQYF
J: TRBJ2-3
V: TRBV9

CDR3: CASRWGNDYEQYF
J: TRBJ2-7
V: TRBV7-9

CDR3: CASSLRTGLAWAQGGEQFF
J: TRBJ2-1
V: TRBV28

CDR3: CASSEEAGGRGTDTQYF
J: TRBJ2-3
V: TRBV10-2

CDR3: CASDRDRGDYGYTF
J: TRBJ1-2
V: TRBV2

CDR3: CASSYYSASSYEQYF
J: TRBJ2-7
V: TRBV4-3

CDR3: CASSLQSSYEQYF
J: TRBJ2-7
V: TRBV5-5

CDR3: CASSFTGARVNEQFF
J: TRBJ2-1
V: TRBV6-5

CDR3: CASSLVVEAFF
J: TRBJ1-1
V: TRBV7-2

CDR3: CASSYGFGTGELFF
J: TRBJ2-2
V: TRBV27

CDR3: CASSSTGSTEAFF
J: TRBJ1-1
V: TRBV19

CDR3: CASGISPEQYF
J: TRBJ2-7
V: TRBV25-1

CDR3: CASSLRLAGAISTDTQYF
J: TRBJ2-3
V: TRBV11-1

CDR3: CASSLVRAGRRQFF
J: TRBJ2-1
V: TRBV28

CDR3: CASSSSLGVDTQYF
J: TRBJ2-3
V: TRBV2

CDR3: CASSQGTGYEKLFF
J: TRBJ1-4
V: TRBV4-3

CDR3: CASSAGLAENNEQFF
J: TRBJ2-1
V: TRBV2

CDR3: CASSLTPPPTGWETQYF
J: TRBJ2-5
V: TRBV7-2

CDR3: CASSQGYGGELFF
J: TRBJ2-2
V: TRBV4-1

CDR3: CASSYVPRGYEQYF
J: TRBJ2-7
V: TRBV6-5

CDR3: CASSQAGVGYEQYF
J: TRBJ2-7
V: TRBV14

CDR3: CASSPLVGGLDETQYF
J: TRBJ2-5
V: TRBV18

CDR3: CASGGGNEKLFF
J: TRBJ1-4
V: TRBV6-5

CDR3: CASSPPGGPDTQYF
J: TRBJ2-3
V: TRBV7-8

CDR3: CAISESEGAPTGELFF
J: TRBJ2-2
V: TRBV10-3

CDR3: CASSVRDTYTGELFF
J: TRBJ2-2
V: TRBV9

CDR3: CASSFLAGEGYNEQFF
J: TRBJ2-1
V: TRBV11-3

CDR3: CASSLSSRLSNQPQHF
J: TRBJ1-5
V: TRBV28

CDR3: CASSPPRTGDGEQYF
J: TRBJ2-7
V: TRBV7-8

CDR3: CASSVAAVDVYEQYF
J: TRBJ2-7
V: TRBV9

CDR3: CASSLVGDISYEQYF
J: TRBJ2-7
V: TRBV5-4

CDR3: CASSITRSRRGPDYGYTF
J: TRBJ1-2
V: TRBV19

CDR3: CASSLDGRYTEAFF
J: TRBJ1-1
V: TRBV11-2

CDR3: CASSQVLGQTIRRDEKLFF
J: TRBJ1-4
V: TRBV4-1

CDR3: CASRPQTRQETQYF
J: TRBJ2-5
V: TRBV13

CDR3: CASSQDRAGTYEQYF
J: TRBJ2-7
V: TRBV4-3

CDR3: CAGGPGTGELFF
J: TRBJ2-2
V: TRBV28

CDR3: CASSLVAGRETQYF
J: TRBJ2-5
V: TRBV11-2

CDR3: CASSPEGQGAYNEQFF
J: TRBJ2-1
V: TRBV9

CDR3: CSAEGQGNGYTF
J: TRBJ1-2
V: TRBV29-1

CDR3: CASSFLASTDETQYF
J: TRBJ2-5
V: TRBV28

CDR3: CASSLLAGGNTPLNEQFF
J: TRBJ2-1
V: TRBV27

CDR3: CASSLGTSVLHNEKLFF
J: TRBJ1-4
V: TRBV28

CDR3: CASSLLPGGETQYF
J: TRBJ2-5
V: TRBV7-9

CDR3: CASSPRTTSYNEQFF
J: TRBJ2-1
V: TRBV27

CDR3: CASSLVTSGITGELFF
J: TRBJ2-2
V: TRBV7-9

CDR3: CASSLSSAAGEQYF
J: TRBJ2-7
V: TRBV27

CDR3: CASSPSTHPANEQFF
J: TRBJ2-1
V: TRBV4-1

CDR3: CASSHPVRRSSYEQYF
J: TRBJ2-7
V: TRBV4-3

CDR3: CASSLDWLGGNTIYF
J: TRBJ1-3
V: TRBV4-3